This passage covers 22 T cell receptor beta chains from one sample sequenced in a study of glioma-infiltrating T cells. Amplification of TCR alpha and beta CDR3 regions from RNA used iRepertoire nested multiplex PCR. Each CDR3 protein gets one entry after TCRdb re-called the multiplex PCR reads with MiXCR. Among over 90,000 distinct CDR3 sequences listed, less than 30% were seen once. The sample consisted of glioma tissue, nonneoplastic brain tissue, or PBMCs (not recorded which). The receptors derive from a human donor with low-grade glioma or glioblastoma, undergoing nonglioma brain surgery, or in good health (not recorded which).

This chain joins TRBV6-2 or TRBV6-3 and TRBJ2-5, with 9 bases matching TRBD1. In germline, CDR1 is MNHEY, CDR2 SVGEGT. J lost 4 bases, V lost 0 bases, and 6 bases had no gene match. CDR3 size: 16 residues. Here the CDR3 DNA reads TGTGCCAGCAGTTACTCCTCCGGACAGGGGAGAGAGACCCAGTACTTC. It encodes CASSYSSGQGRETQYF.

This clonotype was counted ten times or more. This chain joins TRBV19 and TRBJ1-5, with 10 positions matching TRBD1. The CDR3 extends over 14 amino acids. Germline V gene sequence: CDR1 LNHDA, CDR2 SQIVND (reference sequence). V trimming: 6 bases; J trimming: 4 bases; junction bases outside the gene matches: 3. The CDR3 bases are TGTGCCAGTAGCGGACAGGGGGGTAATCAGCCCCAGCATTTT. Protein: CASSGQGGNQPQHF.

This chain uses TRBV29-1 with TRBJ1-1; D gene uncertain. Trimming pared 0 bases from V and 6 bases from J, leaving 11 bases between. The germline gives CDR1 SQVTM, CDR2 ANQGSEA. The CDR3 is 13 residues long. CDR3 coding DNA: TGCAGCGTTGAAGATCGTACGTGGGCTGAAGCTTTCTTT. It encodes CSVEDRTWAEAFF.

This clonotype came up many times. This chain uses TRBV20-1 with TRBJ1-5; 9 positions match TRBD1. CDR1 and CDR2 from the germline V gene are DFQATT and SNEGSKA (reference sequence). The ends lost 6 bases at V and 7 bases at J; junction bases unmatched: 4. The CDR3 has 12 amino acids. The CDR3 bases are TGCAGTGCCCGACAGGGGGGGCAGCCCCAGCATTTT. Amino acid sequence: CSARQGGQPQHF.

As to this clonotype: A junction end diverges from the germline sequence, so it may reflect a read error. The rearrangement joins TRBV6-5 to TRBJ2-5; no reliable D call. This CDR3 region has 14 residues. The germline V gene has CDR1 MNHEY and CDR2 SVGAGI. The CDR3 DNA follows: TGTGCCAGCAGTCCCTGGGGATCACAAGAGACTCAGTACTTC. This codes for CASSPWGSQETQYF.

This clonotype was observed many times. J is TRBJ2-3 and V is TRBV7-6, with D possibly matching TRBD2 (6 bases). From germline, CDR1 is SGHVS and CDR2 FNYEAQ. CDR3 length equals 13 residues. The V gene lost 1 base and the J gene lost 11 bases, with 13 bases spanning the gap. The CDR3 nucleotides read TGTGCCAGCAGCTTAGGGGACTGGGTCGAGCAGTATTTT. Its translation is CASSLGDWVEQYF.

Turning to this clonotype: A much larger clone sits a single nucleotide away, making a read error possible. Here the CDR3 DNA reads TGTGCCAGCAGCTTTAAAGGGGGCTACGAGCAGTACTTC. Residues: CASSFKGGYEQYF. This sequence joins TRBV7-8 and TRBJ2-7, with D possibly matching TRBD1 (6 bases). The ends were cut back, 3 bases at V and 3 bases at J, with 9 bases in the middle. Looked up from germline, CDR1 is SGHVS and CDR2 is FQNEAQ. This CDR3 spans 13 amino acids.

This clonotype was observed many times. The chain has TRBV6-1 and TRBJ1-2; D ambiguous. The V end lost 4 bases, the J end lost 2 bases, and 14 bases lay between the germline ends. The CDR3 contains 15 residues. Germline V gives CDR1 MNHNS, CDR2 SASEGT. The CDR3 DNA reads as TGTGCCAGCAGTGGGGAAGTAGCTCAGAACTATGGCTACACCTTC. Protein sequence: CASSGEVAQNYGYTF.

A note on this clonotype: One base away lies a much larger clone, so this may be a sequencing read error. The V call is TRBV20-1, the J call TRBJ1-1, with 8 bases aligning to TRBD1. J gave up 6 bases and V 3 bases, and 0 bases lay outside the gene matches. This CDR3 is built from 11 residues. Germline lookup yields CDR1 DFQATT and CDR2 SNEGSKA (reference sequence). The CDR3 protein is CSARDRAEAFF. In DNA form, the CDR3 reads TGCAGTGCTAGGGACAGGGCTGAAGCTTTCTTT.

Many counts were recorded for this clonotype. The rearrangement joins TRBV7-2 to TRBJ2-3; D perhaps matches TRBD2 (7 bases). The CDR3 contains 16 residues. Germline V gene sequence: CDR1 SGHTA, CDR2 FQGNSA. The germline V and J ends were trimmed by 5 bases and 6 bases, with 21 bases remaining between them. CDR3 sequence reads: CASSPLGGRMADTQYF. The CDR3 coding sequence is TGTGCCAGCAGCCCCCTGGGGGGGCGAATGGCGGATACGCAGTATTTT.

A remark on this clonotype: A much larger clone is a single base away; this may be a read error. V gene TRBV2 combines with J gene TRBJ1-2; D call uncertain. The CDR3 length is 13 residues. Germline V gives CDR1 SNHLY, CDR2 FYNNEI. V was cut by 2 bases and J by 0 bases, with 4 bases left in between. As DNA, the CDR3 is TGTGCCAGCAGTGAATACACTAACTATGGCTACACCTTC. Its protein product is CASSEYTNYGYTF.

This clonotype was seen at least ten times. The rearrangement links TRBV7-2 to TRBJ1-1; D is ambiguous. V was pared by 5 bases and J by 5 bases, with 9 bases between. The CDR3 is 12 residues long. Germline V gene data show CDR1 as SGHTA and CDR2 as FQGNSA. The CDR3 DNA follows: TGTGCCAGCAGCCGATACACGACTGAAGCTTTCTTT. This translates into CASSRYTTEAFF.

This rearrangement joins TRBV30 to TRBJ2-4; the D gene is possibly TRBD2 (5 bases). The CDR3 totals 14 residues. Between the trimmed V and J ends, which lost 1 base and 2 bases, there was a span of 9 bases. Germline V gives CDR1 GTSNPN, CDR2 SVGIG (reference sequence). The CDR3 nucleotides read TGTGCCTGGAGTGAGGGCGGGCCCAAAAACATTCAGTACTTC. The encoded protein is CAWSEGGPKNIQYF.

This clonotype was seen a handful of times. A junction end diverges from the germline sequence, so it may reflect a read error. This chain joins TRBV4-2 and TRBJ1-6, with D uncertain. The CDR3 loop spans 13 amino acids. In germline, CDR1 is LGHNA, CDR2 YNFKEQ. CDR3 sequence: CASNQPDNSPLHF. CDR3 nucleotides: TGTGCCAGCAACCAACCGGACAATTCACCCCTCCACTTT.

This clonotype was detected many times. CDR3 in DNA: TGTGCCAGCAGCCCCGCGAGCCAGAATAATTCACCCCTCCACTTT. Protein product: CASSPASQNNSPLHF. J is TRBJ1-6 and V is TRBV3-1; D gene unclear. Trimming pared 4 bases from V and 5 bases from J, leaving 12 bases between. The CDR3 totals 15 residues. The germline gives CDR1 LGHDT, CDR2 YNNKEL (reference sequence).

This clonotype was seen a handful of times. V gene TRBV20-1 combines with J gene TRBJ2-1; D unclear. CDR1 DFQATT and CDR2 SNEGSKA come from the germline V gene (reference sequence). The CDR3 sequence is 12 residues long. V was pared by 0 bases and J by 5 bases, with 5 bases between. The CDR3 loop reads CSAREAHNEQFF. CDR3 bases: TGCAGTGCTAGAGAGGCCCACAATGAGCAGTTCTTC.

This clonotype showed up many times. Written as DNA, the CDR3 is TGTGCCAGCCGGACTAGCGGATCCTACGAGCAGTACTTC. Protein: CASRTSGSYEQYF. This sequence joins TRBV7-9 and TRBJ2-7, with TRBD2 identical over 10 bases. The CDR3 length is 13 residues. Germline V lookup: CDR1 SEHNR, CDR2 FQNEAQ (reference sequence). J lost 1 base, V lost 8 bases, and 2 bases had no gene match.

For this clonotype: A much larger clone differs by one base, so this may be a read error. The rearrangement links TRBV10-3 to TRBJ2-5; unclear D gene. V dropped 7 bases and J dropped 1 base, with 4 bases sitting between them. Per the germline V gene, CDR1 is ENHRY and CDR2 is SYGVKD. The CDR3 length is 11 residues. This chain's CDR3 is CAIMCQETQYF. CDR3 coding DNA: TGTGCCATCATGTGCCAAGAGACCCAGTACTTC.

This clonotype occurred many times. The chain employs TRBV6-1 and TRBJ2-1, with 7 nucleotides matching TRBD1. J gave up 2 bases and V 6 bases, and 4 bases lay outside the gene matches. The CDR3 has 14 amino acids. Germline CDR1 is MNHNS and CDR2 is SASEGT. Here the CDR3 reads CASRNRGPYNEQFF. CDR3 DNA: TGTGCCAGCAGGAACAGGGGCCCCTACAATGAGCAGTTCTTC.

Many counts were recorded for this clonotype. The V call is TRBV2, the J call TRBJ1-1, with D possibly matching TRBD1 (5 bases). CDR1 is SNHLY, CDR2 FYNNEI, per germline. The CDR3 length is 15 residues. Trimming pared 3 bases from V and 5 bases from J, leaving 16 bases between. CDR3 DNA: TGTGCCAGCAGTGACTGGGGCAGGGCTAGGACTGAAGCTTTCTTT. As protein: CASSDWGRARTEAFF.

This clonotype was found many times. The chain employs TRBV6-1 and TRBJ2-3; D is undetermined. Germline-derived CDR1 and CDR2 are MNHNS and SASEGT. The V end was cut by 7 bases, the J end by 6 bases, with 8 bases between. This CDR3 is built from 11 residues. Here the CDR3 DNA reads TGTGCCAGCAAAGTCATGGATACGCAGTATTTT. Protein sequence: CASKVMDTQYF.

With regard to this clonotype: One end of the junction does not line up with germline, which may come from a read error. The J gene is TRBJ1-5, the V gene TRBV19; no firm D call. The germline gives CDR1 LNHDA, CDR2 SQIVND (reference sequence). CDR3 length: 13 residues. The chain's CDR3 is CASSWAVNQTQHF. The CDR3 DNA reads TGTGCCAGTAGTTGGGCAGTCAATCAGACCCAGCATTTT.